This T cell receptor (beta chain) appears in the sequencing data of a study of T-cell memory formation after mild COVID-19. Each CDR3 protein is one row after TCRdb ran MiXCR on the 5' RACE reads. Counted here are around 450,000 distinct CDR3 sequences, approximately 25% occurring once; the ten biggest clones make up 8.8%. This CDR3 is built from 15 residues. Per the germline V gene, CDR1 is LNHDA and CDR2 is SQIVND (reference sequence). Unmatched junction bases numbered 3, after V lost 5 bases and J lost 3 bases. This sequence originates from an adult woman who had mild COVID-19 (a few samples of this study predate the infection). Cell type and time point are not known. The sequenced sample consisted of PBMCs or a T cell subset sorted from them (not recorded which). The chain recombines TRBV19 with TRBJ2-7; 14 bases agree with TRBD2. The CDR3 loop reads CASSVGLAGGYEQYF. For the CDR3, the DNA is TGTGCCAGTAGTGTTGGACTAGCGGGGGGCTACGAGCAGTACTTC.